These T cell receptor beta chains were read from a single sample in a study of blood T cell repertoires in COVID-19. The assay was immunoSEQ multiplex PCR, and TCRdb's table has in-frame clones only and misses some. The table includes 150,000 to 200,000 clones, approximately 85% detected once. Sequenced: peripheral blood. All receptors come from a man between 60 and 75 years old who had recovered from COVID-19. Both conserved end residues are part of each CDR3. The order of the fields is D gene, J gene, clone size, V gene, CDR3 protein, CDR3 DNA. A D gene is named only where the DNA matches it firmly. Some rows have no size entry. The others give once, few or many, or a class for an expanded clone.

- TRBJ1-2 - TRBV13 CASSWEGNYGYTF TGTGCCAGCAGCTGGGAGGGGAACTATGGCTACACCTTC
TRBD1 TRBJ2-7 - TRBV30 CAWNRQGYEQYF TGTGCCTGGAACAGACAGGGCTACGAGCAGTACTTC
- TRBJ2-7 - TRBV9 CASSVSDRASEQYF TGTGCCAGCAGCGTAAGCGACAGAGCTAGCGAGCAGTACTTC
TRBD1 TRBJ1-6 - TRBV19 CASSPFWGTGPKQRGNSPLHF TGTGCCAGTAGCCCCTTCTGGGGGACAGGGCCGAAACAACGGGGTAATTCACCCCTCCACTTT
- TRBJ2-5 - TRBV7-9 CASSLGGGLRQETQYF TGTGCCAGCAGCTTAGGGGGGGGGCTCCGACAAGAGACCCAGTACTTC
TRBD2 TRBJ2-1 few TRBV7-3 CASSLNSGGAHNEQFF TGTGCCAGCAGCCTAAATAGCGGGGGGGCCCACAATGAGCAGTTCTTC
- TRBJ1-1 - TRBV4-2 CASSQGSQGPNTEAFF TGTGCCAGCAGCCAAGGCTCACAGGGACCGAACACTGAAGCTTTCTTT
- TRBJ1-2 - TRBV30 CAWSGGRAYGYTF TGTGCCTGGAGTGGAGGGAGGGCCTATGGCTACACCTTC
- TRBJ1-2 - TRBV6-5 CASSYRVWDYGYTF TGTGCCAGTTCCTACAGGGTTTGGGACTATGGCTACACCTTC
TRBD1 TRBJ2-7 few TRBV18 CASSPLGQGRNEQYF TGTGCCAGCTCACCATTGGGACAGGGGAGGAACGAGCAGTACTTC
- TRBJ2-5 - TRBV14 CASSQSRGSETQYF TGTGCCAGCAGCCAGTCCAGGGGAAGCGAGACCCAGTACTTC
- TRBJ2-7 - TRBV4-1 CASSQDSGSDYEQYF TGCGCCAGCAGCCAAGATTCGGGGAGCGACTACGAGCAGTACTTC
TRBD1 TRBJ2-2 - TRBV5-6 CASSYRDRGTGELFF TGTGCCAGCAGCTACCGGGACAGGGGAACCGGGGAGCTGTTTTTT
TRBD1 TRBJ1-1 - TRBV7-3 CASSSGPRGLGTEAFF TGTGCCAGCAGCTCCGGGCCAAGGGGGCTGGGGACTGAAGCTTTCTTT